This entry is about one T cell receptor beta chain. This entry comes from a study of shared T cell receptors in the human thymus. Between the trimmed V and J ends, which lost 3 bases and 2 bases, there was a span of 14 bases. The CDR3 contains 15 residues. Germline V gene sequence: CDR1 SNHLY, CDR2 FYNNEI. Method: immunoSEQ multiplex PCR; TCRdb's copy keeps in-frame clones and lacks some. Of about 380,000 clones listed, 95% are singletons. The material sequenced was thymocytes. This sequence joins TRBV2 and TRBJ2-7; the D gene could be TRBD1 or TRBD2 (5 bases each). This TCR derives from a human donor. The chain's CDR3 is CASSDSGRLTYEQYF. The CDR3 DNA reads TGTGCCAGCAGTGACTCGGGACGGTTAACCTACGAGCAGTACTTC.